This TCR beta chain was sequenced during a study of T cells after yellow fever vaccination. TCR cDNA, made by 5'RACE template switching, carried an added universal primer site and UMIs. TCRdb re-called the 5' RACE reads with MiXCR, one entry per CDR3 protein. The table lists 300,000 to 350,000 distinct CDR3 sequences, approximately 4% of them singletons, with approximately 19% in the top ten. This clonotype was found a few times. What it binds is unknown. The CDR3 consists of 11 residues. Trimming took off 5 bases at V and 8 bases at J, with 9 bases between the two ends. Germline lookup yields CDR1 SGHRS and CDR2 YFSETQ. General study points: When the response was secondary, it was weaker but reached its peak faster, day 5 versus 15. FACS-sorted repertoires could contain abundant clonotypes contaminating from the bulk population.

The rearrangement links TRBV5-1 to TRBJ2-3; possible D gene TRBD1, 5 bases. Sequencing was performed on PBMCs, taken 15 days after the yellow fever booster vaccination. This TCR was sampled from a man younger than 35 who received the YFV17D yellow fever vaccine. The CDR3 DNA follows: TGCGCCAGCAGGACAGACGGTACGCAGTATTTT. It codes for CASRTDGTQYF.